The T cell receptor beta chain under discussion was sequenced for a study of cytomegalovirus exposure and HLA in healthy donors. The PCR contained 60 Vbeta and 13 Jbeta primers. Assay used: immunoSEQ multiplex PCR; TCRdb lists only in-frame clones, some missing. Of approximately 110,000 clones in the sample, less than 80% were seen once. CDR3 length: 13 amino acids. The trim removed 2 bases at V and 7 bases at J, leaving 1 base unmatched. Germline-derived CDR1 and CDR2 are KGHSH and LQKENI. The genes are TRBV18 and TRBJ2-1, with TRBD1 matching 8 bases. Source material: PBMCs. The TCR comes from a woman aged 50 to 65 in good health and CMV-seropositive. The CDR3 reads CASSPDRGNEQFF. CDR3 sequence (DNA): TGTGCCAGCTCACCAGACAGGGGTAATGAGCAGTTCTTC.